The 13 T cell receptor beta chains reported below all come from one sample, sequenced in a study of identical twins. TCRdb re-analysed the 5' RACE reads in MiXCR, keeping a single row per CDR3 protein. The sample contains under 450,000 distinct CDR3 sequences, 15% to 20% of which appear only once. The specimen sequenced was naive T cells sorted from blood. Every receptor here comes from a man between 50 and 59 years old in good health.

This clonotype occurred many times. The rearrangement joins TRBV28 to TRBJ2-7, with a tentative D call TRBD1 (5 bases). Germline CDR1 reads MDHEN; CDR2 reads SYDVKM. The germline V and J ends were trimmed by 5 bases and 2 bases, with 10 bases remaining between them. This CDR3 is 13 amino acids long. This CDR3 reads CASSPWTPYEQYF. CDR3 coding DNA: TGTGCCAGCAGTCCCTGGACACCCTACGAGCAGTACTTC.

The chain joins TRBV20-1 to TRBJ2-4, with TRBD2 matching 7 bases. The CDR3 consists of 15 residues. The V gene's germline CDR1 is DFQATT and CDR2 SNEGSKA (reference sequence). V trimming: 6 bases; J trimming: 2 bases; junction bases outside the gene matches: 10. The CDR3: CSASGLVRSKNIQYF. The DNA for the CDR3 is TGCAGTGCCAGTGGACTAGTTCGGTCCAAAAACATTCAGTACTTC.

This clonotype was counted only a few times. This CDR3 is CSVAGILLYNEQFF. In DNA form, the CDR3 reads TGCAGCGTTGCTGGGATCCTCCTCTACAATGAGCAGTTCTTC. The V call is TRBV29-1, the J call TRBJ2-1; D gene uncertain. Germline loops: CDR1 SQVTM, CDR2 ANQGSEA. The CDR3 is 14 amino acids. V was clipped by 4 bases and J by 3 bases, with 13 bases between them.

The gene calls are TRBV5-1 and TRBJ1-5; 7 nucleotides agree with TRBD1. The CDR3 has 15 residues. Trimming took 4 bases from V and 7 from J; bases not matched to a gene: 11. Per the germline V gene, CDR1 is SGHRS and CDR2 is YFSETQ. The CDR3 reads CASSIQGGDGQPQHF. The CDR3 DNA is TGCGCCAGCAGCATTCAGGGGGGCGACGGACAGCCCCAGCATTTT.

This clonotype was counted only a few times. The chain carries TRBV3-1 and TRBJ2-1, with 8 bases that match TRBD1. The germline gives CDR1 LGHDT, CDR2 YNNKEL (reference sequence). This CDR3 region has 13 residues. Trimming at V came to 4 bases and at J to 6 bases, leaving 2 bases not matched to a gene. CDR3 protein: CASSPGQGNEQFF. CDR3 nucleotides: TGTGCCAGCAGCCCTGGACAGGGCAATGAGCAGTTCTTC.

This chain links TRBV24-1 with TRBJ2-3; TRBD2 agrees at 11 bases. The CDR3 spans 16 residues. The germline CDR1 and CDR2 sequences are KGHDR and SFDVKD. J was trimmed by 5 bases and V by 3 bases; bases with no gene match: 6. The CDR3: CATSDPLAGEVDTQYF. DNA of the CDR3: TGTGCCACCAGTGATCCACTAGCGGGGGAGGTAGATACGCAGTATTTT.

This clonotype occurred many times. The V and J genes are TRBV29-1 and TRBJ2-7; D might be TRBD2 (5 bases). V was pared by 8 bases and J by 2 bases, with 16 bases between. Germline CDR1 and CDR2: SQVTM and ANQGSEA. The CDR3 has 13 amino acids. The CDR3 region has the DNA TGCAGCTTGTTGTCTTGGACTCCCTACGAGCAGTACTTC. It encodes CSLLSWTPYEQYF.

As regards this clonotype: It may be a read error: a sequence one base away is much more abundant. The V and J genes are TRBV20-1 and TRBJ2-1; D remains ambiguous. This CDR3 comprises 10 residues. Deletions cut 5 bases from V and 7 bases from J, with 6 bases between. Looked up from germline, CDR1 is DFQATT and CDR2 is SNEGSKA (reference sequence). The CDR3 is CSALTNEQFF. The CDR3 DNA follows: TGCAGTGCTTTAACTAATGAGCAGTTCTTC.

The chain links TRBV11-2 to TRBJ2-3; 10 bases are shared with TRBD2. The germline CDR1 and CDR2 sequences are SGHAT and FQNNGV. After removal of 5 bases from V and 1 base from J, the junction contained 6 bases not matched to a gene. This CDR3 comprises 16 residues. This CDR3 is CASSHLTSGGTDTQYF. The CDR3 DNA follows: TGTGCCAGCAGCCATCTCACTAGCGGGGGCACAGATACGCAGTATTTT.

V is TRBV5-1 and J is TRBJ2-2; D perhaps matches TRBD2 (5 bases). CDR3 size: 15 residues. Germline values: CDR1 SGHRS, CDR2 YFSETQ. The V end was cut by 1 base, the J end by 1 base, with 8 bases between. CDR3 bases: TGCGCCAGCAGCTTGCTAGCCGGGAACACCGGGGAGCTGTTTTTT. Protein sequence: CASSLLAGNTGELFF.

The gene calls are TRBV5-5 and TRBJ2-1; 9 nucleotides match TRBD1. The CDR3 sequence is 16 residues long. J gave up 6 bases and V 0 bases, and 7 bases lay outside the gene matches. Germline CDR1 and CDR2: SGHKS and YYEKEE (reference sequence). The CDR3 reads CASSLVPDRGLNEQFF. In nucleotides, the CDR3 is TGTGCCAGCAGCTTGGTCCCGGACAGGGGTCTCAATGAGCAGTTCTTC.

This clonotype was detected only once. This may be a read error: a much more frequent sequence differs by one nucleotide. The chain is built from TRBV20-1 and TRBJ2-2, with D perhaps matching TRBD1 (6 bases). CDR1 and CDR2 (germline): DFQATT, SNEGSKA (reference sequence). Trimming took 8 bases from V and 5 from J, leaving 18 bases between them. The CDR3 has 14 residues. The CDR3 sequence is CSTQQGTGTGELFF. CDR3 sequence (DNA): TGCAGTACCCAACAGGGAACCGGGACCGGGGAGCTGTTTTTT.

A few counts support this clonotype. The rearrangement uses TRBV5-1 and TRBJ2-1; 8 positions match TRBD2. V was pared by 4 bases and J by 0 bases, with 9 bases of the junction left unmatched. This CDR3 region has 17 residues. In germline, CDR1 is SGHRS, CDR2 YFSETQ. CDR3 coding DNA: TGCGCCAGCAGCCCGGGGGGGACGGCACTCTCCTACAATGAGCAGTTCTTC. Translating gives CASSPGGTALSYNEQFF.